This T cell receptor beta chain was profiled in a study of T cell responses to AZD1222 COVID-19 vaccine. Study as a whole: Timing groups of about 4 and about 12 weeks for second doses were pooled.

About this clone itself: As yet, its antigen is unknown.

The CDR3 covers 16 residues. The V end lost 2 bases, the J end lost 4 bases, and 14 bases lay between the germline ends. Per the germline V gene, CDR1 is MNHNY and CDR2 is SVGAGI (reference sequence). Study outcomes and limitations: Seropositive AZD1222 recipients at baseline numbered only 5 to 7. Spike-wide coverage was observed for vaccine-associated CD4 TCRs, with dominant responses at 160-218 and 743-854.

Produced via immunoSEQ multiplex PCR; TCRdb's table is partial and in-frame only. The sample carries 140,000 to 150,000 clones, 93% recorded once. The V gene is TRBV6-6, the J gene TRBJ1-4; D is ambiguous. This clonotype was sampled from an adult in good health. Sequences were derived from peripheral blood, sampled on day 0 of AZD1222 vaccination. CDR3 in DNA: TGTGCCAGCAGTTACCCGACACCTTCGGGTAATGAAAAACTGTTTTTT. Its protein is CASSYPTPSGNEKLFF.